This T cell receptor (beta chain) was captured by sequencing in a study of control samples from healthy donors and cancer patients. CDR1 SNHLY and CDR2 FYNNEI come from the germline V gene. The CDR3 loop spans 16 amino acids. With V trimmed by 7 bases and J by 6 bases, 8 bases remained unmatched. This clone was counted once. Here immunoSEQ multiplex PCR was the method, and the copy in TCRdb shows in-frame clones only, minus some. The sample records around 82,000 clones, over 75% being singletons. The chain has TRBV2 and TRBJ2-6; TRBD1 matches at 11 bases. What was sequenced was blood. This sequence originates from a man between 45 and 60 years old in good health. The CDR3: CASTGTGGVQANVLTF. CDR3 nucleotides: TGTGCCAGCACAGGGACAGGGGGTGTCCAGGCCAACGTCCTGACTTTC.